Given below is one T cell receptor (beta chain) in context. Its specificity is not known. This record belongs to a study of T cells in Graves' hyperthyroidism and ophthalmopathy. Findings of the study overall: Blood also contained most expanded thyroid clonotypes above 0.001. Before onset, by a median of about six months, the model predicted ophthalmopathy.

Amplification targeted TCR beta CDR3 regions from RNA transcripts. The primer set for the first-round RT-PCR of the TCR CDR3 was HTBI. TCRdb re-derived calls from the multiplex PCR reads in MiXCR, one entry per CDR3 protein. The table has 600,000 or so distinct CDR3 sequences, around 46% seen once. Patients aged 18 to 65 had newly diagnosed hyperthyroidism lasting under 2 months. Exclusion of a patient resulted from uncontrolled infection, other autoimmune disease, pregnancy or lactation. Sequences were obtained from peripheral blood or thyroid tissue (not recorded which). This clonotype was obtained from a woman in her late teens or twenties with Graves' hyperthyroidism.

In DNA form, the CDR3 reads TGTGCCAGTAGCCTCAGACAGGCTGCCTACGAGCAGTACTTC. Amino acids: CASSLRQAAYEQYF. The chain employs TRBV19 and TRBJ2-7; the D gene is possibly TRBD1 (6 bases). This CDR3 is built from 14 residues. The V end was cut by 6 bases, the J end by 2 bases, with 14 bases between. Per the germline V gene, CDR1 is LNHDA and CDR2 is SQIVND (reference sequence).